Given below is one T cell receptor (beta chain) in context. Its antigen remains unknown. The data derive from a study of cytomegalovirus exposure and HLA in healthy donors. Researchers ran the PCR with 60 Vbeta and 13 Jbeta primers. Measured with immunoSEQ multiplex PCR; TCRdb has only the in-frame clones, and not every one. Of about 160,000 clones listed, over 60% were seen once; the top ten hold around 0.98%. Overall study findings and caveats: Roughly even sequencing depth across donors was the assumption behind the presence/absence analyses. Whilst most TCR sequences proved rare, a subset of public TCRs occurred across many donors. Accurate predictions that matched the HLA-A and HLA-B alleles of most subjects were reportedly made from TCR beta sequences.

In nominal health when sampled, donors likely had unrecorded immune exposures nonetheless. Germline-derived CDR1 and CDR2 are SGHNT and YYREEE (reference sequence). This CDR3 contains 15 residues. The ends lost 3 bases at V and 2 bases at J; junction bases unmatched: 7. The sequencing sample was made of PBMCs. The chain carries TRBV5-4 and TRBJ2-7; TRBD1 agrees at 8 bases. The clonotype comes from a woman between 45 and 60 years old in good health and CMV-seropositive. CDR3 bases: TGTGCCAGCAGCTCTCAGAAGGGACAGGCCTACGAGCAGTACTTC. Translation gives CASSSQKGQAYEQYF.